A selection of T cell receptor beta chains follows, all from one sample in a study of blood T cell repertoires in COVID-19. Clones were read by immunoSEQ multiplex PCR, and TCRdb kept only the in-frame ones, dropping some. Of 55,000 to 75,000 clones in the sample, more than 75% were seen once. The sequenced material came from peripheral blood. The receptors here all came from a human donor in a cohort sampled during active COVID-19. The CDR3 runs from the conserved cysteine through the conserved F or W. The order of the fields is J gene, D gene, V gene, clone size, CDR3 DNA, CDR3 protein. A D gene is named only where the DNA matches it firmly. Rows may omit the clone size; those that give it use once, few, many or a size class.

TRBJ2-5 | TRBD2 | TRBV15 | . | TGTGCCACCAGCAGGAGCGGGGGGCGAGAGACCCAGTACTTC | CATSRSGGRETQYF
TRBJ1-3 | TRBD1 | TRBV28 | . | TGTGCCAGCAGTTTGAAATTGACAGGGTTGGGAAACACCATATATTTT | CASSLKLTGLGNTIYF
TRBJ1-1 | TRBD1 | TRBV30 | . | TGTGCCTCCCCGAAGGAGGGGGCTAACACTGAAGCTTTCTTT | CASPKEGANTEAFF
TRBJ2-7 | TRBD2 | TRBV28 | . | TGTGCCAGCAGTTTAAGCGGGGGGACAGCAGCCTACGAGCAGTACTTC | CASSLSGGTAAYEQYF
TRBJ1-1 | . | TRBV30 | . | TGTGCCTGGAGTGTACAGGGGAACACTGAAGCTTTCTTT | CAWSVQGNTEAFF
TRBJ1-4 | . | TRBV13 | . | TGTGCCAGCAGCTTAATGGGGGCCCTTGGTGAAAAACTGTTTTTT | CASSLMGALGEKLFF
TRBJ1-1 | TRBD1 | TRBV24-1 | . | TGTGCCACCAGTGATTGGGACAGGGGGCGTTGGAGGTTT | CATSDWDRGRWRF
TRBJ2-7 | . | TRBV6-2/TRBV6-3 | . | TGTGCCAGCAGTCAACAGGCCGCCTACGAGCAGTACTTC | CASSQQAAYEQYF
TRBJ1-5 | TRBD1 | TRBV6-6 | once | TGTGCCAGCAAGTTCAGGGGGACCAATCAGCCCCAGCATTTT | CASKFRGTNQPQHF
TRBJ2-7 | . | TRBV5-6 | once | TGTGCCAGCAGCCTAGACCTGGACGGGGGCGAGCAGTACTTC | CASSLDLDGGEQYF
TRBJ2-5 | . | TRBV10-1 | . | TGCGCCAGCAGTGACAGACAAGAGACCCAGTACTTC | CASSDRQETQYF
TRBJ2-2 | . | TRBV4-1 | . | TGCGCCAGCAGCCAAGAGGGGGGTCCGGGACGGAGAACCGGGGAGCTGTTTTTT | CASSQEGGPGRRTGELFF
TRBJ2-1 | TRBD2 | TRBV6-5 | . | TGTGCCAGCAGTTACTCGATTAGCGGGGGGGCTCACAGGGTCTTC | CASSYSISGGAHRVF
TRBJ1-1 | . | TRBV11-2 | . | TGTGCCAGCAGCTTATGGGCGGGGAACACTGAAGCTTTCTTT | CASSLWAGNTEAFF
TRBJ2-7 | TRBD1 | TRBV4-3 | . | TGCGCCAGCAGCCAAGATTTTGGGACAGGAGGTCTTTTCGGGCAGTACTTC | CASSQDFGTGGLFGQYF
TRBJ1-5 | . | TRBV7-2 | . | TGTGCCAGCAGCTTAGACAGGTATAGCAATCAGCCCCAGCATTTT | CASSLDRYSNQPQHF
TRBJ2-2 | . | TRBV9 | . | TGTGCCAGCAGCGTAGCTTCCCGAGGGAACACCGGGGAGCTGTTTTTT | CASSVASRGNTGELFF
TRBJ1-6 | TRBD1 | TRBV2 | few | TGTGCCAGCAGCTCTACGGACAGGGTGGATTCACCCCTCCACTTT | CASSSTDRVDSPLHF
TRBJ2-7 | . | TRBV9 | . | TGTGCCAGCAGCCCCCCTGGGGGGGCCGTCGAGCAGTACTTC | CASSPPGGAVEQYF
TRBJ1-6 | TRBD1 | TRBV14 | . | TGTGCCAGCAGCCCAGACAGGGGCTATAATTCACCCCTCCACTTT | CASSPDRGYNSPLHF